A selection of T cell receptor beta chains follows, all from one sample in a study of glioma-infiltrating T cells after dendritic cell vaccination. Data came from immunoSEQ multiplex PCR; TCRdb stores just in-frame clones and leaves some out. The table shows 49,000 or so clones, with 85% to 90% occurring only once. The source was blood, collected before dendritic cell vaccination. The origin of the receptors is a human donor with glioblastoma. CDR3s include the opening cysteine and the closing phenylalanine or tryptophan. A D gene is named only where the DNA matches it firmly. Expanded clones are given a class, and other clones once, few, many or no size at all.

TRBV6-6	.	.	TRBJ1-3	CASSYSSRKGGNTIYF	TGTGCCAGCAGTTACTCGAGCAGGAAAGGAGGAAACACCATATATTTT
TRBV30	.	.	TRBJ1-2	CAWSVQNYGYTF	TGTGCCTGGAGTGTGCAGAACTATGGCTACACCTTC
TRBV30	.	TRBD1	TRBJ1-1	CAWSRTGGLPEAFF	TGTGCCTGGAGCCGGACAGGGGGCCTACCTGAAGCTTTCTTT
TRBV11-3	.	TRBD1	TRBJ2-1	CASSLPGQGPEQFF	TGTGCCAGCAGCTTACCGGGACAGGGGCCTGAGCAGTTCTTC
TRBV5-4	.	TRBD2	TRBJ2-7	CASSLELAGDEQYF	TGTGCCAGCAGCTTGGAACTAGCGGGAGACGAGCAGTACTTC
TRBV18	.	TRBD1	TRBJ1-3	CASSPDRGTGNTIYF	TGTGCCAGCTCACCGGACAGGGGCACTGGAAACACCATATATTTT
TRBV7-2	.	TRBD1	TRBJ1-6	CASSLVARGPNSPLHF	TGTGCCAGCAGCTTAGTTGCCAGGGGGCCCAATTCACCCCTCCACTTT
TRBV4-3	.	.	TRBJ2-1	CASSQDWRPGTVHRGQFF	TGCGCCAGCAGCCAAGATTGGAGGCCCGGGACTGTCCACAGGGGGCAGTTCTTC
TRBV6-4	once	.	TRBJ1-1	CASSAGEGTEAFF	TGTGCCAGCAGTGCGGGGGAGGGCACTGAAGCTTTCTTT
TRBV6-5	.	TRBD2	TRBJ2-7	CASSYVGGASYEQYF	TGTGCCAGCAGTTACGTCGGGGGGGCCTCCTACGAGCAGTACTTC
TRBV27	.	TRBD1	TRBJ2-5	CASSPQGTGNTQETQYF	TGTGCCAGCAGCCCCCAAGGGACAGGGAATACCCAAGAGACCCAGTACTTC
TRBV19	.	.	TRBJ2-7	CASSATYEQYF	TGTGCCAGTAGCGCTACCTACGAGCAGTACTTC
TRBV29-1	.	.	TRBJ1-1	CSVLQGNTEAFF	TGCAGCGTACTACAGGGTAACACTGAAGCTTTCTTT
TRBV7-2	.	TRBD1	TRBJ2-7	CASSVRQGPYEQYF	TGTGCCAGCAGCGTGCGACAGGGACCCTACGAGCAGTACTTC